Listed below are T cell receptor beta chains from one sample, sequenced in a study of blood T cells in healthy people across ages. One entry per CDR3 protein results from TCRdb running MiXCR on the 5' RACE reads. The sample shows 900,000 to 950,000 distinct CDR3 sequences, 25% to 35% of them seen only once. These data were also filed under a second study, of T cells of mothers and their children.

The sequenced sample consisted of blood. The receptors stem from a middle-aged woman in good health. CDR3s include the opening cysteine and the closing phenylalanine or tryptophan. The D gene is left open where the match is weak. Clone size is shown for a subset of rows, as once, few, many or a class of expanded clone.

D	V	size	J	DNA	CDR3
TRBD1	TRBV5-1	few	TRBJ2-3	TGCGCCAGCAGCACTGGGACAGGGAACACAGATACGCAGTATTTT	CASSTGTGNTDTQYF
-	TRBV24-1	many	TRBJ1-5	TGTGCCACCAGTGATTCACAGGAGATGGGCAATCAGCCCCAGCATTTT	CATSDSQEMGNQPQHF
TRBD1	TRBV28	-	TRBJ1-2	TGTGCCAGCACCAAAGCCGGGACAGCCTATGGCTACACCTTC	CASTKAGTAYGYTF
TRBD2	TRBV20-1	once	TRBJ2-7	TGCAGTGCTAGAGTCAGCGGGGCCAGCTCCTACGAGCAGTACTTC	CSARVSGASSYEQYF
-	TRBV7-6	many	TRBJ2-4	TGTGCCAGCAGAGTCCCCGCACTAGCCAAAAACATTCAGTACTTC	CASRVPALAKNIQYF
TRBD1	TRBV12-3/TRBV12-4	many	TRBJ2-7	TGTGCCAGCAGCCTGACAGGGATAAGACTCGAGCAGTACTTC	CASSLTGIRLEQYF
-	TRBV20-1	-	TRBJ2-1	TGCAGTGCTAGCGGGAGCGTCTACAATGAGCAGTTCTTC	CSASGSVYNEQFF
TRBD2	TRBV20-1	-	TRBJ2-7	TGCAGTGCTAGCGGAGCGGGGGTGGGGCCCTACGAGCAGTACTTC	CSASGAGVGPYEQYF
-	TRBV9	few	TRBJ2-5	TGTGCCAGCACGAGGTCTTCAGGAGAGACCCAGTACTTC	CASTRSSGETQYF
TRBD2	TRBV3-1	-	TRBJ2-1	TGTGCCAGCAGCCACTCAATGGGGGGGACCTACAATGAGCAGTTCTTC	CASSHSMGGTYNEQFF
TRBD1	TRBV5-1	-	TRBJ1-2	TGCGCCAGCAGCCTGTCGACAGGGGGCATTGGCTACACCTTC	CASSLSTGGIGYTF
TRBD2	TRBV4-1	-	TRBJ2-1	TGCGCCAGCAGCCACCCCGGTAAGCGGGAGGCCAATGAGCAGTTCTTC	CASSHPGKREANEQFF
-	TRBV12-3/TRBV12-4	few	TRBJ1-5	TGTGCCAGCAGTTTAGCCGGGAACAATCAGCCCCAGCATTTT	CASSLAGNNQPQHF
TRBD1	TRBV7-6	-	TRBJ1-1	TGTGCCAGCAGCTTAGTACCGGGACAGGGTAGGACTGAAGCTTTCTTT	CASSLVPGQGRTEAFF
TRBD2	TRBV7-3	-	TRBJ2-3	TGTGCCAGCAGCTTAGGTGTGGCGGGAGGGCCGGCAGATACGCAGTATTTT	CASSLGVAGGPADTQYF
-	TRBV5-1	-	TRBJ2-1	TGCGCCAGCACCCCGATGCAGACTGCCGCCAATGAGCAGTTCTTC	CASTPMQTAANEQFF
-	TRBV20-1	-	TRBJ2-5	TGCAGTGCTAGGCCAGGGGGGGGCCCAGACCAAGAGACCCAGTACTTC	CSARPGGGPDQETQYF
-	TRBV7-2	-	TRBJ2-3	TGTGCCAGCAGCCTCCAGGTGGGAGGGGGACTCACAGATACGCAGTATTTT	CASSLQVGGGLTDTQYF
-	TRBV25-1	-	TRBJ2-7	TGTGCCAGCAGTGACAGGGTACATGAGCAGTACTTC	CASSDRVHEQYF
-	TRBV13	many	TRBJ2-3	TGTGCCAGCAGGTTCGGGACTAGCACAGATACGCAGTATTTT	CASRFGTSTDTQYF